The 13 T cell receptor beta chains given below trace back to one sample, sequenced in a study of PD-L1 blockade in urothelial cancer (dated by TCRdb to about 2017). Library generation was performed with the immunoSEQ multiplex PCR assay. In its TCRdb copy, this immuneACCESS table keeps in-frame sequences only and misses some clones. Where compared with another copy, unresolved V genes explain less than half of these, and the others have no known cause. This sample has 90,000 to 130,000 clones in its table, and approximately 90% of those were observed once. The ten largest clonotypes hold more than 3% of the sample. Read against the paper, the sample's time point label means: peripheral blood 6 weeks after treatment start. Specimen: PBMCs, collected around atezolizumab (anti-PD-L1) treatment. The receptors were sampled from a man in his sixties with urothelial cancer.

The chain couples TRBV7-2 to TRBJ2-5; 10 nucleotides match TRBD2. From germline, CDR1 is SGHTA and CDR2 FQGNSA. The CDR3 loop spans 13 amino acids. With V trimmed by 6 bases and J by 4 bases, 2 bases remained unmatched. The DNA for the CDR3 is TGTGCCAGCAGTAGCGGGAGGTCAGAGACCCAGTACTTC. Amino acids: CASSSGRSETQYF.

CDR3 DNA: TGTGCCAGCAGCTTACTAGCCGCCGGTTCTAATGAGCAGTTCTTC. This codes for CASSLLAAGSNEQFF. This chain uses TRBV7-9 with TRBJ2-1, with D tentatively TRBD2 (5 bases). This CDR3 is built from 15 residues. Trimming removed 2 bases at V and 7 bases at J, with 15 bases between. Per the germline V gene, CDR1 is SEHNR and CDR2 is FQNEAQ (reference sequence).

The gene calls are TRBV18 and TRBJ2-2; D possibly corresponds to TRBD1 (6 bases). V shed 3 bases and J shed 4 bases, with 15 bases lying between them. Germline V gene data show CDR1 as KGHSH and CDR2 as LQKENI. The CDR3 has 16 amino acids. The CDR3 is CASSPSKGTSTGELFF. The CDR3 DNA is TGTGCCAGCTCACCGTCTAAAGGGACATCCACCGGGGAGCTGTTTTTT.

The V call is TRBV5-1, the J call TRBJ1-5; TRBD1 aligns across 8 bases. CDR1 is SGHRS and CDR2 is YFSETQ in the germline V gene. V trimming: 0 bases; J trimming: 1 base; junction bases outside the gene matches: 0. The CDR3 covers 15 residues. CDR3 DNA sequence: TGCGCCAGCAGCTTGGGGACAGGGAGCAATCAGCCCCAGCATTTT. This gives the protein CASSLGTGSNQPQHF.

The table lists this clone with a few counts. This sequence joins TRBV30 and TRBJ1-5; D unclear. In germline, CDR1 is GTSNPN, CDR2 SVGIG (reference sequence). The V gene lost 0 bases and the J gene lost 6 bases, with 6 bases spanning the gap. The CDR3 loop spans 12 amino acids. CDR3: CAWSVAGQPQHF. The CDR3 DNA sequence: TGTGCCTGGAGTGTAGCGGGTCAGCCCCAGCATTTT. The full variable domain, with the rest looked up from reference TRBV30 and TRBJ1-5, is SQTIHQWPATLVQPVGSPLSLECTVEGTSNPNLYWYRQAAGRGLQLLFYSVGIGQISSEVPQNLSASRPQDRQFILSSKKLLLSDSGFYLCAWSVAGQPQHFGDGTRLSIL.

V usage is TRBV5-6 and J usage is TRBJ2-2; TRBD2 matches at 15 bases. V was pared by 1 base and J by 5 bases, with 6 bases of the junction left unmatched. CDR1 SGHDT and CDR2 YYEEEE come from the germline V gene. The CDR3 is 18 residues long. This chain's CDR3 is CASSLIGLAGGRTGELFF. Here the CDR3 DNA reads TGTGCCAGCAGCTTGATCGGACTAGCGGGAGGGCGGACCGGGGAGCTGTTTTTT.

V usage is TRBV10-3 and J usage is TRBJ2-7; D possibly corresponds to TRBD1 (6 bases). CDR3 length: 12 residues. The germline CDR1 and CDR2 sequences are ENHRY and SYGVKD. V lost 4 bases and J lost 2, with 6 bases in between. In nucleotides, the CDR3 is TGTGCCATCAGTGGACAGGCCTACGAGCAGTACTTC. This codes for CAISGQAYEQYF.

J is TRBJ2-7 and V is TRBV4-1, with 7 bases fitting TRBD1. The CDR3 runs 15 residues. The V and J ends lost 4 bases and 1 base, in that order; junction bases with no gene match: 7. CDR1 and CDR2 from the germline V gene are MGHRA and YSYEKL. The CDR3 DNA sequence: TGCGCCAGCAGCCCCGGGACAGCCTCTTCCTACGAGCAGTACTTC. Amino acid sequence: CASSPGTASSYEQYF.

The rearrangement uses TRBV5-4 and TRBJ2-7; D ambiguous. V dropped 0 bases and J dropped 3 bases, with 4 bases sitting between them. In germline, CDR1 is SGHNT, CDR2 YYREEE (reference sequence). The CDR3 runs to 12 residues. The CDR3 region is CASSLGHYEQYF. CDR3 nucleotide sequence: TGTGCCAGCAGCTTGGGTCACTACGAGCAGTACTTC.

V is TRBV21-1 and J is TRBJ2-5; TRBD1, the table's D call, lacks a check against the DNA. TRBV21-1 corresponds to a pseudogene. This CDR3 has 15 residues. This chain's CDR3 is CASSKVCSFQETQYF. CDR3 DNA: TGTGCCAGCAGCAAAGTTTGCAGTTTTCAAGAGACCCAGTACTTC.

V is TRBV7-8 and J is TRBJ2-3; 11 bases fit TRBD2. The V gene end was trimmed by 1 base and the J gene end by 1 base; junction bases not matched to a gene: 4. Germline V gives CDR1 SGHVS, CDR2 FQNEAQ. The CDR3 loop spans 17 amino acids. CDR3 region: CASSLDASGRRTDTQYF. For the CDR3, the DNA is TGTGCCAGCAGCTTAGATGCTAGCGGGAGGCGCACAGATACGCAGTATTTT.

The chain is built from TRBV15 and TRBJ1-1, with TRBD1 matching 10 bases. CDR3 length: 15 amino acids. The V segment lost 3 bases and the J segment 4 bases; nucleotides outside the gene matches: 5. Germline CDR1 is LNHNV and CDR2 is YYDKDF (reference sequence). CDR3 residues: CATSSGQGGGTEAFF. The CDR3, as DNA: TGTGCCACCAGCAGTGGACAGGGGGGAGGCACTGAAGCTTTCTTT.

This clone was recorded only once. The CDR3: CASSHRQPWTDTQYF. The CDR3, as DNA: TGTGCCAGCAGCCATAGACAGCCCTGGACAGATACGCAGTATTTT. This chain uses TRBV7-6 with TRBJ2-3; D might be TRBD1 (5 bases). The CDR3 covers 15 residues. V dropped 5 bases and J dropped 3 bases, with 15 bases sitting between them. The germline V gene encodes CDR1 SGHVS and CDR2 FNYEAQ.